The 27 T cell receptor beta chains below were found in one sample sequenced in a study of multiple sclerosis patients with progressive multifocal leukoencephalopathy. Some clones are missing from TCRdb's copy, which holds only in-frame ones; the method was immunoSEQ multiplex PCR. Of under 35,000 clones detected, roughly 89% appear once; the ten largest clones hold about 6.1%. Time point defined: time of PML onset. The sample here was PBMCs, taken from a patient treated with natalizumab. These TCRs come from a woman in her thirties or forties with progressive multifocal leukoencephalopathy.

The CDR3: CASSARTDGDEQFF. The CDR3 coding sequence is TGTGCCAGCAGTGCCAGGACGGACGGGGATGAGCAGTTCTTC. The rearrangement joins TRBV6-1 to TRBJ2-1; D possibly corresponds to TRBD2 (5 bases). There are 14 residues in the CDR3. With 4 bases removed from V and 8 bases from J, the gap between germline ends came to 15 bases. The germline CDR1 and CDR2 sequences are MNHNS and SASEGT.

This clone has a single count. This rearrangement joins TRBV6-5 to TRBJ2-2; no clear D. Germline V gene lookup returns CDR1 MNHEY and CDR2 SVGAGI. V lost 0 bases to trimming and J lost 2 bases, with 10 bases between them. The length of the CDR3 is 16 residues. This CDR3 is CASSYSNQFNTGELFF. In nucleotides, the CDR3 is TGTGCCAGCAGTTACTCGAACCAATTTAACACCGGGGAGCTGTTTTTT.

The V call is TRBV18, the J call TRBJ2-7, with 9 bases matching TRBD1. The V segment lost 2 bases and the J segment 5 bases; nucleotides outside the gene matches: 10. CDR1 and CDR2 from the germline V gene are KGHSH and LQKENI. The CDR3 spans 16 residues. CDR3 loop: CASSPGGTGCVHEQYF. The CDR3 region has the DNA TGTGCCAGCTCACCAGGGGGGACAGGGTGCGTCCACGAGCAGTACTTC.

The chain carries TRBV7-2 and TRBJ2-7, with D possibly being TRBD1 (6 bases). Germline-derived CDR1 and CDR2 are SGHTA and FQGNSA. The CDR3 extends over 15 amino acids. Trimming removed 2 bases at V and 2 bases at J, with 13 bases between. The DNA of the CDR3 is TGTGCCAGCAGCTTATACGGGACATCCACCTACGAGCAGTACTTC. Its protein is CASSLYGTSTYEQYF.

The rearrangement joins TRBV28 to TRBJ2-7; 14 bases are a match to TRBD2. V lost 5 bases to trimming and J lost 6 bases; unmatched junction nucleotides: 3. This CDR3 spans 14 amino acids. Germline V lookup: CDR1 MDHEN, CDR2 SYDVKM. The CDR3 nucleotides are TGTGCCAGCAGTCGACTAGCGGGAGGGCTCGAGCAGTACTTC. Amino acids: CASSRLAGGLEQYF.

The V call is TRBV19, the J call TRBJ2-1; 10 bases match TRBD1. The CDR3 is 14 residues long. The J segment lost 7 bases and the V segment lost 6 bases, leaving 6 bases of the junction unmatched. Germline loops: CDR1 LNHDA, CDR2 SQIVND (reference sequence). CDR3 residues: CASSPGQGINEQFF. The DNA of the CDR3 is TGTGCCAGTAGCCCGGGACAGGGGATTAATGAGCAGTTCTTC. Filled out from reference TRBV19 and TRBJ2-1, the complete variable domain reads DGGITQSPKYLFRKEGQNVTLSCEQNLNHDAMYWYRQDPGQGLRLIYYSQIVNDFQKGDIAEGYSVSREKKESFPLTVTSAQKNPTAFYLCASSPGQGINEQFFGPGTRLTVL.

This clone occurred a few times. The CDR3 region is CASREFHRGDTEAFF. CDR3 nucleotide sequence: TGTGCCAGCAGGGAGTTCCACAGGGGGGACACTGAAGCTTTCTTT. The rearrangement links TRBV5-4 to TRBJ1-1, with TRBD1 matching over 8 bases. Trimming removed 5 bases from V and 3 bases from J; junction bases left unmatched: 9. Germline V lookup: CDR1 SGHNT, CDR2 YYREEE (reference sequence). The CDR3 runs to 15 residues.

The rearrangement joins TRBV7-3 to TRBJ2-2, with 10 nucleotides matching TRBD1. CDR1 and CDR2 (germline): SGHTA, FQGTGA. The junction had 7 bases not matched to a gene; V was cut back by 8 bases and J by 4 bases. This CDR3 region has 15 residues. The CDR3 DNA is TGTGCCAGCGCCGCGGGACAGGGGATCACCGGGGAGCTGTTTTTT. This sequence encodes CASAAGQGITGELFF.

This clone was detected once. This sequence joins TRBV6-6 and TRBJ2-4; 7 bases map to TRBD1. The CDR3 length is 14 residues. V lost 2 bases and J lost 8; bases outside the gene matches: 6. The germline V gene encodes CDR1 MNHNY and CDR2 SVGAGI (reference sequence). The CDR3 coding sequence is TGTGCCAGCAGTTACCAAGACAGGGTTGACATTCAGTACTTC. It codes for CASSYQDRVDIQYF.

The rearrangement joins TRBV6-5 to TRBJ1-1, with 10 bases fitting TRBD1. The CDR3 totals 15 residues. CDR1 and CDR2 (germline): MNHEY, SVGAGI. V lost 5 bases, J lost 4 bases, and 7 bases stayed unmatched. This CDR3 reads CASSGGQGRATEAFF. CDR3 in DNA: TGTGCCAGCAGTGGGGGACAGGGGAGGGCCACTGAAGCTTTCTTT.

CDR3 bases: TGTGCCAGCAGCTTAGGCCACGAGCAGTACTTC. Translated: CASSLGHEQYF. The chain recombines TRBV27 with TRBJ2-5, with D unresolved. TRBJ2-7 explains the end of the DNA better; the J call may be wrong. This CDR3 region has 11 residues. Germline V gene lookup returns CDR1 MNHEY and CDR2 SMNVEV (reference sequence).

The CDR3 region has the DNA TGTGCCAGCAGCCCAGGGGTCCCGAGGGCCGGGGAGCTGTTTTTT. Encoded protein: CASSPGVPRAGELFF. This chain uses TRBV11-3 with TRBJ2-2; perhaps TRBD1 as D (6 bases). Trimming took 5 bases from V and 6 from J, leaving 16 bases between them. Germline-derived CDR1 and CDR2 are SGHNT and YENEEA. The CDR3 runs to 15 residues. Full variable domain (missing parts from reference TRBV11-3 and TRBJ2-2): EAGVVQSPRYKIIEKKQPVAFWCNPISGHNTLYWYLQNLGQGPELLIRYENEEAVDDSQLPKDRFSAERLKGVDSTLKIQPAELGDSAVYLCASSPGVPRAGELFFGEGSRLTVL.

V usage is TRBV4-3 and J usage is TRBJ2-7; 7 bases map to TRBD1. Germline V lookup: CDR1 LGHNA, CDR2 YSLEER. J lost 0 bases, V lost 4 bases, and 0 bases had no gene match. This CDR3 is 13 amino acids long. For the CDR3, the DNA is TGCGCCAGCAGCCCAGGGGGCTCCTACGAGCAGTACTTC. Protein: CASSPGGSYEQYF.

This chain connects TRBV7-2 to TRBJ2-7, with D perhaps TRBD1 or TRBD2 (6 bases each). V was pared by 6 bases and J by 3 bases, with 15 bases between. Germline values: CDR1 SGHTA, CDR2 FQGNSA. This CDR3 has 14 residues. The CDR3 reads CASSGRGRGYEQYF. CDR3 nucleotide sequence: TGTGCCAGCAGTGGTCGGGGGCGAGGCTACGAGCAGTACTTC.

The chain links TRBV27 to TRBJ2-5, with D possibly matching TRBD2 (6 bases). Germline CDR1 reads MNHEY; CDR2 reads SMNVEV (reference sequence). V lost 4 bases and J lost 11, with 23 bases in between. The CDR3 covers 15 residues. CDR3 sequence (DNA): TGTGCCAGCAGTTCGCCCGGGACCGCGGATCGGGAGCAGTACTTC. Amino acid sequence: CASSSPGTADREQYF.

V gene TRBV10-2 combines with J gene TRBJ1-5; weak D call: TRBD1 (5 bases). The V end was cut by 4 bases, the J end by 3 bases, with 7 bases between. The CDR3 extends over 13 amino acids. Germline CDR1 WSHSY, CDR2 SAAADI. The CDR3: CASSGQNNQPQHF. CDR3 in DNA: TGCGCCAGCAGTGGACAGAACAATCAGCCCCAGCATTTT.

The chain is built from TRBV11-2 and TRBJ1-1, with D perhaps TRBD1 (6 bases). CDR1 is SGHAT, CDR2 FQNNGV, per germline. V lost 5 bases, J lost 1 base, and 11 bases lay in between. This CDR3 has 14 amino acids. DNA for the CDR3: TGTGCCAGCAGCGAACGGACAGAGAACACTGAAGCTTTCTTT. Protein: CASSERTENTEAFF.

The rearrangement joins TRBV11-3 to TRBJ2-5; possible D gene TRBD2, 6 bases. Germline V CDR1 and CDR2: SGHNT, YENEEA. The CDR3 spans 13 residues. The V end lost 4 bases, the J end lost 7 bases, and 13 bases lay between the germline ends. The CDR3 DNA sequence: TGTGCCAGCAGCTCCGGGGGTTTGGGGACCCAGTACTTC. It specifies CASSSGGLGTQYF.

Comments on this clone: The junction departs from the called germline gene at one end, perhaps through a read error. This same CDR3 is encoded by further DNA sequences in the sample. The gene calls are TRBV19 and TRBJ2-7, with 7 bases matching TRBD1. This CDR3 contains 13 residues. CDR1 LNHDA and CDR2 SQIVND come from the germline V gene (reference sequence). The CDR3 loop is CASSSTGNEEQYF. The CDR3 bases are TGTGCCAGTAGTTCGACAGGGAATGAGGAACAGTACTTT.

In the case of this clone: Other DNA sequences in this sample translate to the same CDR3. V is TRBV5-4 and J is TRBJ2-5; TRBD2 agrees at 8 bases. The CDR3 runs 18 residues. The V gene end was trimmed by 0 bases and the J gene end by 1 base; junction bases not matched to a gene: 11. Germline CDR1 SGHNT, CDR2 YYREEE (reference sequence). The CDR3 coding sequence is TGTGCCAGCAGCTTGGGAGGGGCAGCGGGGGCGCTCCAAGAGACCCAGTACTTC. Translated, it gives CASSLGGAAGALQETQYF.

The CDR3 region is CASSKGRGGGYTF. The CDR3 DNA follows: TGTGCCAGCAGCAAAGGAAGGGGGGGAGGCTACACCTTC. The chain uses TRBV21-1 and TRBJ1-2. TRBV21-1 is a pseudogene segment. The CDR3 sequence is 13 residues long.

The chain uses TRBV25-1 and TRBJ1-1; 7 bases are shared with TRBD1. The CDR3 totals 15 residues. Germline loops: CDR1 MGHDK, CDR2 SYGVNS. The V and J ends lost 1 base and 5 bases, in that order; junction bases with no gene match: 7. CDR3 amino acids: CASSELTGEGTEAFF. The CDR3 DNA sequence: TGTGCCAGCAGTGAATTAACAGGGGAGGGGACTGAAGCTTTCTTT.

This clone was seen once. The J gene is TRBJ1-2, the V gene TRBV5-1; 8 bases are shared with TRBD1. Unmatched junction bases numbered 6, after V lost 1 base and J lost 4 bases. The CDR3 contains 15 residues. CDR1 is SGHRS, CDR2 YFSETQ, per germline. The CDR3 protein is CASSLRQGRGYGYTF. CDR3 sequence (DNA): TGCGCCAGCAGCTTGAGACAGGGGAGAGGCTATGGCTACACCTTC.

The J gene is TRBJ2-7, the V gene TRBV7-2; tentatively, D is TRBD2 (6 bases). The germline V gene has CDR1 SGHTA and CDR2 FQGNSA. This CDR3 has 15 residues. V gave up 1 base and J gave up 3 bases, with 13 bases separating them. CDR3 protein: CASSLGDGGLYEQYF. The CDR3 nucleotides read TGTGCCAGCAGCTTAGGGGACGGGGGACTCTACGAGCAGTACTTC.

CDR3 sequence (DNA): TGTGCCAGCAGCTTATTGGAGGGGATAAGCAATCAGCCCCAGCATTTT. Residues: CASSLLEGISNQPQHF. The rearrangement uses TRBV7-6 and TRBJ1-5; maybe TRBD1 (5 bases). Trimming took 2 bases from V and 1 from J, leaving 12 bases between them. Germline values: CDR1 SGHVS, CDR2 FNYEAQ. The CDR3 is 16 amino acids. Drawing the rest from reference TRBV7-6 and TRBJ1-5, the complete variable domain is GAGVSQSPRYKVTKRGQDVALRCDPISGHVSLYWYRQALGQGPEFLTYFNYEAQQDKSGLPNDRFSAERPEGSISTLTIQRTEQRDSAMYRCASSLLEGISNQPQHFGDGTRLSIL.

The rearrangement joins TRBV7-9 to TRBJ2-3, with 7 bases matching TRBD2. Unmatched junction bases numbered 5, after V lost 3 bases and J lost 2 bases. This CDR3 has 15 residues. The germline CDR1 and CDR2 sequences are SEHNR and FQNEAQ (reference sequence). The chain's CDR3 is CASSFSSGVTDTQYF. The CDR3 DNA reads TGTGCCAGCAGCTTTTCCAGCGGGGTCACAGATACGCAGTATTTT.

This chain uses TRBV7-9 with TRBJ1-4; tentative D call: TRBD1 (5 bases). The CDR3 consists of 13 residues. Germline V gene lookup returns CDR1 SEHNR and CDR2 FQNEAQ (reference sequence). Trimming stripped 4 bases from V and 12 bases from J, with 15 bases between. The CDR3 nucleotides are TGTGCCAGCAGCTCCGGGACCCGAAGGGAACTGTTTTTT. As protein: CASSSGTRRELFF.